The 4 T cell receptor beta chains listed next were all sequenced from one sample in a study of human T cells and chemical hapten exposure. The time point: healthy volunteer bleed at 2 weeks. Total RNA was isolated from unfractionated whole blood. TCRdb re-called the RACE reads through MiXCR, storing one row per CDR3 protein. This sample yields 30,000 to 35,000 distinct CDR3 sequences, of which around 7% are seen a single time; 9% to 10% belongs to the top ten. The material sequenced was whole blood. The receptor set was obtained from a human donor in good health. Some clones in this sample may be carry-over from other donors' samples.

This clonotype was observed a few times. The CDR3 loop is CASSLIKGQGNSPLHF. Written as DNA, the CDR3 is TGTGCCAGCTCACTCATCAAGGGACAGGGAAATTCACCCCTCCACTTT. The rearrangement joins TRBV18 to TRBJ1-6, with 9 bases aligning to TRBD1. Germline-derived CDR1 and CDR2 are KGHSH and LQKENI. V lost 4 bases to trimming and J lost 7 bases; unmatched junction nucleotides: 8. The CDR3 consists of 16 residues.

V gene TRBV5-5 combines with J gene TRBJ1-1, with D perhaps matching TRBD1 (5 bases). The CDR3 is 13 residues long. Germline V gives CDR1 SGHKS, CDR2 YYEKEE (reference sequence). Between the trimmed V and J ends, which lost 2 bases and 4 bases, there was a span of 9 bases. CDR3 sequence: CASSFQGLTEAFF. CDR3 DNA: TGTGCCAGCAGCTTTCAGGGTCTCACTGAAGCTTTCTTT.

V is TRBV7-2 and J is TRBJ2-1; D is ambiguous. This CDR3 is 18 amino acids long. The V gene lost 1 base and the J gene lost 0 bases, with 16 bases spanning the gap. Germline values: CDR1 SGHTA, CDR2 FQGNSA. Here the CDR3 DNA reads TGTGCCAGCAGCTTAGACTTTTTATCTCCGGCCTCCTACAATGAGCAGTTCTTC. Amino acid sequence: CASSLDFLSPASYNEQFF.

In its sample, this clonotype was seen many times. The chain is built from TRBV20-1 and TRBJ2-3, with D unclear. There are 13 residues in the CDR3. Trimming removed 6 bases at V and 2 bases at J, with 12 bases between. The germline CDR1 and CDR2 sequences are DFQATT and SNEGSKA (reference sequence). This CDR3 is CSALSLATDTQYF. The CDR3 coding sequence is TGCAGTGCCCTTAGCCTCGCCACAGATACGCAGTATTTT.